Listed below are T cell receptor beta chains from one sample, sequenced in a study of CD8+ T cells in alopecia areata. Some clones are missing from TCRdb's copy, which holds only in-frame ones; the method was immunoSEQ multiplex PCR. The profile shows approximately 210,000 clones, 64% of them singletons. The sequences come from CD4+ T cells sorted from blood, collected at week 4, from a patient treated with tofacitinib. These receptors originate from a human donor with alopecia areata. CDR3s include the opening cysteine and the closing phenylalanine or tryptophan. The D gene is left open where the match is weak. Size values are once, few and many counts, or a class for expanded clones, and some rows have none.

>TRBJ1-2|TRBD1|.|TRBV10-3
CAISQTGGNYGYTF
TGTGCCATCAGTCAGACAGGGGGGAATTATGGCTACACCTTC
>TRBJ1-2|.|.|TRBV5-4
CASSLPGPGGYTF
TGTGCCAGCAGCTTGCCAGGGCCGGGGGGCTACACCTTC
>TRBJ1-2|.|.|TRBV10-3
CAIKGDINYGYTF
TGTGCCATCAAGGGGGACATTAACTATGGCTACACCTTC
>TRBJ2-3|.|.|TRBV9
CASSTRTTHTQYF
TGTGCCAGCAGCACCCGGACTACCCATACGCAGTATTTT
>TRBJ2-3|.|.|TRBV7-2
CASSSAGWVTQYF
TGTGCCAGCAGCTCAGCAGGCTGGGTTACGCAGTATTTT
>TRBJ2-5|TRBD2|once|TRBV7-9
CASSLRRWNSGAQETQYF
TGTGCCAGCAGCTTAAGGAGGTGGAATAGCGGGGCCCAAGAGACCCAGTACTTC
>TRBJ2-3|.|.|TRBV11-2
CASSSNWGTDTQYF
TGTGCCAGCAGCTCAAATTGGGGCACAGATACGCAGTATTTT
>TRBJ1-1|.|.|TRBV30
CAWSVKGTAEAFF
TGTGCCTGGAGTGTAAAGGGAACGGCTGAAGCTTTCTTT
>TRBJ1-5|.|.|TRBV6-5
CASSYGQGSNQPQHF
TGTGCCAGCAGTTACGGTCAGGGTAGCAATCAGCCCCAGCATTTT
>TRBJ1-5|.|.|TRBV25-1
CASSGVHSNQPQHF
TGTGCCAGCAGTGGTGTACACTCCAATCAGCCCCAGCATTTT
>TRBJ1-2|.|.|TRBV28
CASSLPGHPNYGYTF
TGTGCCAGCAGTCTCCCGGGACACCCTAACTATGGCTACACCTTC
>TRBJ2-5|TRBD2|.|TRBV10-3
CAKLFGLDLQETQYF
TGTGCCAAACTATTTGGACTAGACTTACAAGAGACCCAGTACTTC
>TRBJ2-7|.|.|TRBV25-1
CASVGRATYEQYF
TGTGCCAGCGTTGGACGGGCTACCTACGAGCAGTACTTC
>TRBJ2-5|.|.|TRBV29-1
CSVATGYETQYF
TGCAGCGTTGCTACAGGGTATGAGACCCAGTACTTC
>TRBJ2-7|.|.|TRBV20-1
CSANPGHEQYF
TGCAGTGCTAACCCGGGCCACGAGCAGTACTTC
>TRBJ1-1|.|.|TRBV27
CASSSAGEGETEAFF
TGTGCCAGCAGTTCTGCAGGGGAAGGAGAAACTGAAGCTTTCTTT
>TRBJ2-5|.|.|TRBV5-1
CASSLGTAQETQYF
TGCGCCAGCAGCTTGGGGACAGCTCAAGAGACCCAGTACTTC
>TRBJ1-6|TRBD1|.|TRBV2
CASSSGTGSLHF
TGTGCCAGCAGTTCCGGGACAGGGTCCCTCCACTTT
>TRBJ1-2|TRBD1|.|TRBV2
CANRDRALGGYTF
TGTGCCAATCGCGACAGGGCACTTGGTGGCTACACCTTC
>TRBJ2-7|TRBD1|.|TRBV11-2
CASSRDRGREQYF
TGTGCCAGCAGCCGGGACAGGGGGCGCGAGCAGTACTTC
>TRBJ1-1|.|once|TRBV19
CASSIRPDQGNTEAFF
TGTGCCAGTAGTATCCGACCCGACCAGGGGAACACTGAAGCTTTCTTT
>TRBJ2-3|.|few|TRBV29-1
CSSSLGGTDTQYF
TGCAGCTCTTCACTGGGGGGCACAGATACGCAGTATTTT
>TRBJ2-7|.|.|TRBV7-8
CASSLPAAYEQYF
TGTGCCAGCAGCTTACCGGCCGCCTACGAGCAGTACTTC
>TRBJ2-2|.|.|TRBV15
CATRQSGELFF
TGTGCCACCAGACAATCCGGGGAGCTGTTTTTT
>TRBJ1-6|TRBD1|.|TRBV30
CAWSVGTGGSPLHF
TGTGCCTGGAGTGTAGGGACAGGGGGTTCACCCCTCCACTTT
>TRBJ2-6|.|.|TRBV6-5
CASSYGVGGANVLTF
TGTGCCAGCAGTTACGGGGTGGGAGGGGCCAACGTCCTGACTTTC
>TRBJ1-2|TRBD1|.|TRBV7-9
CASSLGQLLRDRGRGGYTF
TGTGCCAGCAGCTTAGGACAACTTCTCCGGGACAGGGGGAGAGGTGGCTACACCTTC
>TRBJ2-5|.|.|TRBV28
CASSRETQYF
TGTGCCAGCAGTAGAGAGACCCAGTACTTC
>TRBJ2-5|.|.|TRBV29-1
CSVAPTGIETQYF
TGCAGCGTCGCCCCGACAGGTATAGAGACCCAGTACTTC
>TRBJ2-2|TRBD1|once|TRBV7-2
CASSLMDRGRMPGELFF
TGTGCCAGCAGCTTAATGGACAGGGGGCGTATGCCCGGGGAGCTGTTTTTT
>TRBJ1-2|TRBD1|.|TRBV4-3
CASSQDRDRRPNYGYTF
TGCGCCAGCAGCCAAGATCGGGACAGGCGTCCTAACTATGGCTACACCTTC
>TRBJ1-2|.|.|TRBV29-1
CSVEFRVGGYGYTF
TGCAGCGTTGAATTCAGGGTCGGGGGCTATGGCTACACCTTC
>TRBJ1-2|TRBD1|.|TRBV10-3
CAISPGQGTTSHYGYTF
TGTGCCATCAGTCCGGGACAGGGGACCACATCGCACTATGGCTACACCTTC
>TRBJ2-7|.|.|TRBV15
CATSREKGGPYEQYF
TGTGCCACCAGCAGAGAGAAGGGGGGCCCCTACGAGCAGTACTTC
>TRBJ1-6|.|once|TRBV7-2
CASSLARNSPLHF
TGTGCCAGCAGCTTAGCAAGGAATTCACCCCTCCACTTT
>TRBJ2-5|.|.|TRBV2
CAARVGKETQYF
TGTGCCGCCAGGGTCGGAAAGGAGACCCAGTACTTC
>TRBJ2-6|TRBD2|.|TRBV4-1
CASSQGSGGLHGANVLTF
TGCGCCAGCAGCCAAGGTAGCGGGGGGCTTCATGGGGCCAACGTCCTGACTTTC
>TRBJ2-7|.|.|TRBV2
CASRKEHSTYEQYF
TGTGCCAGCAGGAAGGAGCATAGTACCTACGAGCAGTACTTC
>TRBJ1-5|TRBD1|.|TRBV29-1
CSVEQGANQPQHF
TGCAGCGTTGAGCAGGGGGCGAATCAGCCCCAGCATTTT
>TRBJ2-7|.|.|TRBV6-5
CASRAASYEQYF
TGTGCCAGCAGAGCAGCCTCCTACGAGCAGTACTTC
>TRBJ1-5|.|.|TRBV9
CASSVGGSQPQHF
TGTGCCAGCAGCGTAGGGGGGTCTCAGCCCCAGCATTTT
>TRBJ1-2|.|.|TRBV6-5
CASRPRDRDGYTF
TGTGCCAGCCGCCCCCGAGATCGGGATGGCTACACCTTC
>TRBJ1-1|.|.|TRBV29-1
CSVERQVTEAFF
TGCAGCGTTGAAAGACAGGTCACTGAAGCTTTCTTT
>TRBJ2-3|.|.|TRBV27
CASRRTVVTDTQYF
TGTGCCAGCAGAAGGACAGTAGTCACAGATACGCAGTATTTT
>TRBJ2-1|TRBD1|.|TRBV10-3
CAISETRTGGDNEQFF
TGTGCCATCAGTGAAACCCGGACAGGGGGAGACAATGAGCAGTTCTTC
>TRBJ2-3|TRBD2|.|TRBV30
CAWDSTPRGEETDTQYF
TGTGCCTGGGATTCCACCCCCCGGGGGGAAGAAACAGATACGCAGTATTTT
>TRBJ2-3|.|.|TRBV9
CASSVSGDTQYF
TGTGCCAGCAGCGTAAGTGGGGATACGCAGTATTTT
>TRBJ1-4|.|.|TRBV6-1
CASSARVRNEKLFF
TGTGCCAGCTCTGCCAGGGTTAGGAATGAAAAACTGTTTTTT
>TRBJ1-1|.|few|TRBV12-5
CASGLGSTEAFF
TGTGCTAGTGGTTTAGGATCGACTGAAGCTTTCTTT
>TRBJ2-3|.|few|TRBV29-1
CSLWTTTDTQYF
TGCAGCCTATGGACTACAACAGATACGCAGTATTTT